This T cell receptor beta chain was observed in a study of T cell repertoires in cytomegalovirus infection. Study-level information: From public TCR beta signatures came an indication of both CMV infection and matching HLA type. Study results and caveats: Cumulative frequency of public TCR beta families picked out carriers of CMV plus the relevant HLA. What dominated the ex vivo response were HLA-C-restricted CMV-specific TCR beta clonotypes.

TCRdb called the reads again in MiXCR, with one record for every CDR3 protein. The table records 200,000 to 250,000 distinct CDR3 sequences, 22% of them present only once. This CDR3 has 12 residues. Looked up from germline, CDR1 is SQVTM and CDR2 is ANQGSEA. V dropped 8 bases and J dropped 8 bases, with 18 bases sitting between them. Details on this clonotype: Its antigen is unidentified.

This receptor was obtained from a human donor in good health (CMV status not recorded). Some clones in this sample may be carry-over from other donors' samples. The chain is built from TRBV29-1 and TRBJ1-2, with unresolved D. The material sequenced was CD8+ T cells from PBMCs. The CDR3 sequence: CSTETWEVGYTF. The CDR3 region has the DNA TGCAGCACGGAGACTTGGGAGGTCGGCTACACCTTC.